Reported below is one TCR beta chain. Its antigen remains undetermined. The record has no base qualities; no much larger clone is one base away. Its CDR3 holds 15 amino acids, cysteine through phenylalanine. Only the CDR3 portion is preserved as DNA: 45 bases, with reading frame beginning at the first base. The germline V gene gives CDR1 as SGDLS and CDR2 as YYNGEE. A distance of 11 bases separates the germline ends of V and J, which lose 0 bases and 3 bases respectively. The source of the sample is a study of technical replicates of blood from a few donors (TCRdb year 2017). The library was generated by the immunoSEQ multiplex PCR assay. In TCRdb, the immuneACCESS table is reduced to in-frame sequences with V and J assigned. These tables do not hold every clone; where another copy was compared, an unresolved V gene accounts for under half, and the others remain unexplained. Present in this sample are under 75,000 clones, over 90% of which were seen just once. More than 3.5% of the sample is taken by the ten largest.

Sequencing used PBMCs. The V and J segments used are TRBV9 and TRBJ2-3; the D region possibly corresponds to TRBD2 (5 bases align). This TCR was recovered from a human donor in good health. Some clones in this sample may be carry-over from other donors' samples. This receptor carries the CDR3 CASSVAEGVTDTQYF. The DNA sequence is given as TGTGCCAGCAGCGTAGCAGAGGGAGTGACAGATACGCAGTATTTT.